This T cell receptor (beta chain) came from a study of cytomegalovirus exposure and HLA in healthy donors. This clone was observed a few times. Primers included in the PCR were 60 Vbeta and 13 Jbeta primers. The repertoire was sequenced with immunoSEQ multiplex PCR; TCRdb's copy has only in-frame clones and lacks some. The profile shows some 130,000 clones, approximately 80% of them singletons. Germline assignment: CDR1 SGHRS and CDR2 YFSETQ. The J segment lost 6 bases and the V segment lost 0 bases, leaving 4 bases of the junction unmatched. The CDR3 sequence is 15 residues long. V usage is TRBV5-1 and J usage is TRBJ2-2; TRBD2 aligns across 8 bases. The sequence was obtained from a man aged 25 to 40 in good health and CMV-seronegative. Source material: PBMCs. CDR3 bases: TGCGCCAGCAGCTTGGCTCCCGGGGGGGCCGGGGAGCTGTTTTTT. As protein: CASSLAPGGAGELFF.